This T cell receptor (beta chain) came from a study of blood T cell repertoires in COVID-19. Using immunoSEQ multiplex PCR, the repertoire was profiled, and TCRdb retains in-frame clones only, with some absent. The sample includes fewer than 200,000 clones, about four fifths of them seen just once. CDR1 and CDR2 (germline): MNHNS, SASEGT. This CDR3 is 15 amino acids long. V dropped 0 bases and J dropped 4; count of bases not matched to a gene: 1. The table lists this clone with a few counts. This chain links TRBV6-1 with TRBJ2-3; 10 bases are a match to TRBD2. This clonotype originated in a man aged 35 to 55 who had recovered from COVID-19. Material: peripheral blood. The CDR3 protein is CASSEASGGPDTQYF. The CDR3 DNA reads TGTGCCAGCAGTGAAGCTAGCGGGGGGCCAGATACGCAGTATTTT.